The sequence of this TCR beta chain was determined in a study of OX40 agonist ivuxolimab in advanced cancers. Per germline, CDR1 ENHRY and CDR2 SYGVKD. V shed 11 bases and J 3 bases; nucleotides not matched to a gene: 7. This CDR3 spans 14 amino acids. Sequencing was performed with immunoSEQ multiplex PCR; in TCRdb, only in-frame clones are kept and a portion is missing. The sample includes about 26,000 clones, about 90% of them seen just once. The rearrangement joins TRBV10-3 to TRBJ1-6; 7 bases match TRBD1. This TCR was recovered from an adult with an advanced solid tumor such as melanoma, head and neck, liver or kidney cancer. This specimen was CD4+ or CD8+ T cells sorted from blood, taken in a trial of the OX40 agonist ivuxolimab. The CDR3 DNA follows: TGTGCCTCCAGGGGGGGAGGCTATAATTCACCCCTCCACTTT. The encoded protein is CASRGGGYNSPLHF.